These T cell receptor beta chains were read from a single sample in a study of regulatory T cells in long-lasting Graves disease. One entry per CDR3 protein results from TCRdb running MiXCR on the multiplex PCR reads. The table records under 800,000 distinct CDR3 sequences, roughly 15% of them present only once. These data were likewise used in another study, on T cells in Graves' hyperthyroidism and ophthalmopathy.

Sequencing used peripheral blood mononuclear cells (PBMCs), obtained at new diagnosis, from a patient treated with antithyroid drugs. These receptors originate from a young woman with Graves disease. Both conserved end residues are part of each CDR3. Each record gives: clone size, J gene, V gene, CDR3 length, D gene, CDR3 DNA, CDR3 protein. D genes are given only for firm matches. The listing skips clone size in some rows; elsewhere it reads once, few, many or a size class.

abundance: .; j_gene: TRBJ1-4; v_gene: TRBV3-1; len: 15; d_gene: .; CDR3nt: TGTGCCAGCAGCCAAATTTGGACGGATAATGAAAAACTGTTTTTT; CDR3aa: CASSQIWTDNEKLFF
abundance: many; j_gene: TRBJ1-5; v_gene: TRBV27; len: 15; d_gene: .; CDR3nt: TGTGCCAGCAGTCCCCGGGGCTATAGCAATCAGCCCCAGCATTTT; CDR3aa: CASSPRGYSNQPQHF
abundance: many; j_gene: TRBJ1-5; v_gene: TRBV28; len: 15; d_gene: TRBD1; CDR3nt: TGTGCCAGCAGACTCCGGGACAGACACAATCAGCCCCAGCATTTT; CDR3aa: CASRLRDRHNQPQHF
abundance: many; j_gene: TRBJ1-2; v_gene: TRBV3-1; len: 15; d_gene: TRBD1; CDR3nt: TGTGCCAGCAGCCGTCAGACAGGGAAAGGATATGGCTACACCTTC; CDR3aa: CASSRQTGKGYGYTF
abundance: many; j_gene: TRBJ2-3; v_gene: TRBV7-9; len: 16; d_gene: TRBD2; CDR3nt: TGTGCCAGCAGCGGGGGGACTAGCGGACTCACAGATACGCAGTATTTT; CDR3aa: CASSGGTSGLTDTQYF
abundance: .; j_gene: TRBJ1-4; v_gene: TRBV19; len: 15; d_gene: .; CDR3nt: TGTGCCAGTACCCCTTGGGGCGACGAGAATGAAAAACTGTTTTTT; CDR3aa: CASTPWGDENEKLFF
abundance: .; j_gene: TRBJ2-3; v_gene: TRBV24-1; len: 14; d_gene: .; CDR3nt: TGTGCCACCAGTGACCGGGACACGTGGCATACGCAGTATTTT; CDR3aa: CATSDRDTWHTQYF
abundance: .; j_gene: TRBJ1-5; v_gene: TRBV18; len: 14; d_gene: .; CDR3nt: TGTGCCAGCTCACCGGGAGGGGCCCCCCAGCCCCAGCATTTT; CDR3aa: CASSPGGAPQPQHF
abundance: many; j_gene: TRBJ2-1; v_gene: TRBV12-3/TRBV12-4; len: 14; d_gene: .; CDR3nt: TGTGCCAGCAGTTTGGCAACAGCAATAGATGAGCAGTTCTTC; CDR3aa: CASSLATAIDEQFF
abundance: once; j_gene: TRBJ2-7; v_gene: TRBV20-1; len: 14; d_gene: .; CDR3nt: TGCAGTGCTAGTCTTACAGGGCTCTGGAACGAGCAGTACTTC; CDR3aa: CSASLTGLWNEQYF
abundance: .; j_gene: TRBJ2-7; v_gene: TRBV7-9; len: 15; d_gene: .; CDR3nt: TGTGCCAGCAGCGTAAGGGGGGAGAGCTCCTACGAGCAGTACTTC; CDR3aa: CASSVRGESSYEQYF
abundance: few; j_gene: TRBJ2-7; v_gene: TRBV20-1; len: 14; d_gene: .; CDR3nt: TGCAGTGCTAGGGTTCGAGGGTGGTCGCACGAGCAGTACTTC; CDR3aa: CSARVRGWSHEQYF
abundance: many; j_gene: TRBJ1-2; v_gene: TRBV7-6; len: 16; d_gene: .; CDR3nt: TGTGCCAGCAGGTGTCACGGGACTTCTTCTGACTATGGCTACACCTTC; CDR3aa: CASRCHGTSSDYGYTF
abundance: .; j_gene: TRBJ2-7; v_gene: TRBV3-1; len: 16; d_gene: .; CDR3nt: TGTGCCAGCAGCCCCCTACTCGCGGGGCCCACCTACGAGCAGTACTTC; CDR3aa: CASSPLLAGPTYEQYF
abundance: many; j_gene: TRBJ1-2; v_gene: TRBV6-5; len: 15; d_gene: .; CDR3nt: TGTGCCAGCAGTTATGGGGTTGCGACTAACTATGGCTACACCTTC; CDR3aa: CASSYGVATNYGYTF
abundance: .; j_gene: TRBJ1-5; v_gene: TRBV10-3; len: 15; d_gene: .; CDR3nt: TGTGCCACCAGTGAGAGCAGCCAGGGCACTCAGCCCCAGCATTTT; CDR3aa: CATSESSQGTQPQHF
abundance: many; j_gene: TRBJ2-5; v_gene: TRBV29-1; len: 14; d_gene: .; CDR3nt: TGCAGCGTTGTACTTGGCGGGACCCCAGAGACCCAGTACTTC; CDR3aa: CSVVLGGTPETQYF
abundance: .; j_gene: TRBJ2-2; v_gene: TRBV6-4; len: 15; d_gene: TRBD1; CDR3nt: TGTGCCGACCTCCCGGGACAGACGAACACCGGGGAGCTGTTTTTT; CDR3aa: CADLPGQTNTGELFF
abundance: many; j_gene: TRBJ1-2; v_gene: TRBV28; len: 12; d_gene: TRBD1; CDR3nt: TGTGCCAGCACGGACAGGGTGTATGGCTACACCTTC; CDR3aa: CASTDRVYGYTF
abundance: many; j_gene: TRBJ2-4; v_gene: TRBV7-2; len: 18; d_gene: .; CDR3nt: TGTGCCAGCAGCTCCCCGGATCGAGGGGTTTTAGCCAAAAACATTCAGTACTTC; CDR3aa: CASSSPDRGVLAKNIQYF
abundance: .; j_gene: TRBJ1-2; v_gene: TRBV28; len: 16; d_gene: TRBD1; CDR3nt: TGTGCCAGCAGTTCAGGACAGGAGCAGCGTTACTATGGCTACACCTTC; CDR3aa: CASSSGQEQRYYGYTF
abundance: .; j_gene: TRBJ2-2; v_gene: TRBV5-1; len: 16; d_gene: .; CDR3nt: TGCGCCAGCAGCTTTCCGGCGTCGGCGAACACCGGGGAGCTGTTTTTT; CDR3aa: CASSFPASANTGELFF
abundance: many; j_gene: TRBJ1-2; v_gene: TRBV28; len: 16; d_gene: TRBD1; CDR3nt: TGTGCCAGCAGTTTTACCAGGGGGAGAGGTAACTATGGCTACACCTTC; CDR3aa: CASSFTRGRGNYGYTF
abundance: many; j_gene: TRBJ2-3; v_gene: TRBV11-2; len: 12; d_gene: .; CDR3nt: TGTGCCAGCAGCTTAGGAGGGTTAGCGCAGTATTTT; CDR3aa: CASSLGGLAQYF
abundance: many; j_gene: TRBJ2-2; v_gene: TRBV6-2/TRBV6-3; len: 17; d_gene: .; CDR3nt: TGTGCCAGCAGCCGCTCTGGACCTCAGGCGTACACCGGGGAGCTGTTTTTT; CDR3aa: CASSRSGPQAYTGELFF
abundance: many; j_gene: TRBJ2-7; v_gene: TRBV10-3; len: 16; d_gene: TRBD1; CDR3nt: TGTGCCACCCGAGGGTCGACCGGGACAGGGACCTACGAGCAGTACTTC; CDR3aa: CATRGSTGTGTYEQYF
abundance: many; j_gene: TRBJ2-7; v_gene: TRBV2; len: 12; d_gene: .; CDR3nt: TGTGCCAGCAATCCCGAGGGCTACGAGCAGTACTTC; CDR3aa: CASNPEGYEQYF
abundance: many; j_gene: TRBJ2-1; v_gene: TRBV6-5; len: 14; d_gene: .; CDR3nt: TGTGCCAGCAGTTATGGAGAAGCCTACAATGAGCAGTTCTTC; CDR3aa: CASSYGEAYNEQFF
abundance: .; j_gene: TRBJ1-1; v_gene: TRBV19; len: 15; d_gene: .; CDR3nt: TGTGCCAGTACTACGTCCCAGGGACTGAACACTGAAGCTTTCTTT; CDR3aa: CASTTSQGLNTEAFF
abundance: few; j_gene: TRBJ2-3; v_gene: TRBV7-2; len: 16; d_gene: TRBD1; CDR3nt: TGTGCCAGCAGCTTAGCTGAGGGGGCCCGCACAGATACGCAGTATTTT; CDR3aa: CASSLAEGARTDTQYF
abundance: few; j_gene: TRBJ2-7; v_gene: TRBV6-1; len: 15; d_gene: .; CDR3nt: TGTGCCAACAGTCCCTATCCGGGGGCCCCCTACGAGCAGTACTTC; CDR3aa: CANSPYPGAPYEQYF
abundance: few; j_gene: TRBJ2-7; v_gene: TRBV7-3; len: 16; d_gene: TRBD1; CDR3nt: TGTGCCAGCAGCTTAACCCCCCCCGGGACAGCTGACGAGCAGTACTTC; CDR3aa: CASSLTPPGTADEQYF
abundance: .; j_gene: TRBJ2-7; v_gene: TRBV5-1; len: 14; d_gene: .; CDR3nt: TGCGCCACAAAAACAGGGTCGGGATCCTACGAGCAGTACTTC; CDR3aa: CATKTGSGSYEQYF
abundance: many; j_gene: TRBJ2-4; v_gene: TRBV7-2; len: 15; d_gene: TRBD1; CDR3nt: TGTGCCAGCAGCTTAGTTGAGGGGGCGGGAAACATTCAGTACTTC; CDR3aa: CASSLVEGAGNIQYF
abundance: many; j_gene: TRBJ1-2; v_gene: TRBV10-3; len: 13; d_gene: .; CDR3nt: TGTGCCATCAGTGAACAACCCTCGGATGGCTACACCTTC; CDR3aa: CAISEQPSDGYTF
abundance: few; j_gene: TRBJ1-4; v_gene: TRBV16; len: 16; d_gene: .; CDR3nt: TGTGCCAGCAGCCAATCGGGGGAGAGGAGAGGTGAAAAACTGTTTTTT; CDR3aa: CASSQSGERRGEKLFF
abundance: few; j_gene: TRBJ2-1; v_gene: TRBV19; len: 16; d_gene: TRBD2; CDR3nt: TGTGCCAGTAGTATAACTAGCGGGAGGAGACGATATGAGCAGTTCTTC; CDR3aa: CASSITSGRRRYEQFF
abundance: few; j_gene: TRBJ1-3; v_gene: TRBV5-1; len: 16; d_gene: .; CDR3nt: TGTGCCAGCAGCCGCAAGGCGCCAGCCTCTGGAAACACCATATATTTT; CDR3aa: CASSRKAPASGNTIYF
abundance: many; j_gene: TRBJ1-1; v_gene: TRBV5-1; len: 13; d_gene: .; CDR3nt: TGTGCCAGCAGCCGCCCTGGAAACACTGAAGCTTTCTTT; CDR3aa: CASSRPGNTEAFF
abundance: many; j_gene: TRBJ1-3; v_gene: TRBV7-2; len: 17; d_gene: .; CDR3nt: TGTGCCAGCAGCTTAACCGCCAGAGGGACCTCTGGAAACACCATATATTTT; CDR3aa: CASSLTARGTSGNTIYF
abundance: many; j_gene: TRBJ2-7; v_gene: TRBV13; len: 14; d_gene: .; CDR3nt: TGTGCCAGCAGCTTAGTGTCTAGCGTATACGAGCAGTACTTC; CDR3aa: CASSLVSSVYEQYF
abundance: .; j_gene: TRBJ1-4; v_gene: TRBV6-5; len: 18; d_gene: TRBD1; CDR3nt: TGTGCCAGCAGTTACTCGATAGGAACCGGGACAGGGCTTGAAAAACTGTTTTTT; CDR3aa: CASSYSIGTGTGLEKLFF
abundance: many; j_gene: TRBJ1-1; v_gene: TRBV2; len: 12; d_gene: .; CDR3nt: TGTGCCAGCAGACCGGAGGTTGGTGTAGCTTTCTTT; CDR3aa: CASRPEVGVAFF
abundance: many; j_gene: TRBJ2-2; v_gene: TRBV29-1; len: 18; d_gene: .; CDR3nt: TGCAGCGTGGAATCCCCAAATGCAGGGGCGCTAAACACCGGGGAGCTGTTTTTT; CDR3aa: CSVESPNAGALNTGELFF
abundance: many; j_gene: TRBJ2-1; v_gene: TRBV28; len: 16; d_gene: TRBD2; CDR3nt: TGTGCCAGCAGTTTGTTGCTAGCGGGACACTTCAATGAGCAGTTCTTC; CDR3aa: CASSLLLAGHFNEQFF
abundance: .; j_gene: TRBJ2-4; v_gene: TRBV28; len: 15; d_gene: TRBD2; CDR3nt: TGTGCCAGCAGTTTATCTAGCGGGTTCAAAAACATTCAGTACTTC; CDR3aa: CASSLSSGFKNIQYF
abundance: many; j_gene: TRBJ2-7; v_gene: TRBV2; len: 14; d_gene: TRBD1; CDR3nt: TGTGCCAGCAGGAGGCGGACAGGGGACTACGAGCAGTACTTC; CDR3aa: CASRRRTGDYEQYF
abundance: many; j_gene: TRBJ2-1; v_gene: TRBV5-1; len: 15; d_gene: TRBD2; CDR3nt: TGTGCCAGCAGCCGAGCGGGAGCATCCTACAATGAGCAGTTCTTC; CDR3aa: CASSRAGASYNEQFF
abundance: many; j_gene: TRBJ1-1; v_gene: TRBV3-1; len: 13; d_gene: .; CDR3nt: TGTGCCAGCAGCCCCCGACGAAGCACTGAAGCTTTCTTT; CDR3aa: CASSPRRSTEAFF
abundance: many; j_gene: TRBJ1-1; v_gene: TRBV15; len: 13; d_gene: .; CDR3nt: TGTGCCACGAAACCCCTTAGGAACACTGAAGCTTTCTTT; CDR3aa: CATKPLRNTEAFF
abundance: many; j_gene: TRBJ2-7; v_gene: TRBV20-1; len: 14; d_gene: .; CDR3nt: TGCAGTGCATCAGGACGGGAGCAGGCCTACGAGCAGTACTTC; CDR3aa: CSASGREQAYEQYF
abundance: .; j_gene: TRBJ1-2; v_gene: TRBV20-1; len: 15; d_gene: .; CDR3nt: TGCAGTGCTAGAAACGAAAGGTCGGGGATCTATGGCTACACCTTC; CDR3aa: CSARNERSGIYGYTF
abundance: .; j_gene: TRBJ2-7; v_gene: TRBV11-2; len: 13; d_gene: .; CDR3nt: TGTGCCAGCAGCTTAGCATTTGTCGGTCACCAGTACTTC; CDR3aa: CASSLAFVGHQYF
abundance: .; j_gene: TRBJ2-3; v_gene: TRBV5-1; len: 17; d_gene: .; CDR3nt: TGCGCCAGCAGCTTGGGCATTTTTTCGGGGGCGACAGATACGCAGTATTTT; CDR3aa: CASSLGIFSGATDTQYF
abundance: .; j_gene: TRBJ1-3; v_gene: TRBV20-1; len: 12; d_gene: .; CDR3nt: TGCAGTGCTCGCCCTGTTGGAAACACCATATATTTT; CDR3aa: CSARPVGNTIYF
abundance: .; j_gene: TRBJ2-3; v_gene: TRBV11-2; len: 18; d_gene: TRBD2; CDR3nt: TGTGCCAGCAGCCCGGGGCCGGGACTAGCGGGAGACACAGATACGCAGTATTTT; CDR3aa: CASSPGPGLAGDTDTQYF
abundance: .; j_gene: TRBJ2-6; v_gene: TRBV18; len: 17; d_gene: TRBD1; CDR3nt: TGTGCCAGCTCACCATTGAGACAGGGGTCTGGGGCCAACGTCCTGACTTTC; CDR3aa: CASSPLRQGSGANVLTF
abundance: .; j_gene: TRBJ1-3; v_gene: TRBV20-1; len: 15; d_gene: TRBD1; CDR3nt: TGCAGTGCTAGAGAACAGGGGTCCTCTGGAAACACCATATATTTT; CDR3aa: CSAREQGSSGNTIYF
abundance: few; j_gene: TRBJ2-1; v_gene: TRBV6-1; len: 19; d_gene: TRBD2; CDR3nt: TGTGCCAGCAGAAACCTGGGACTAGCGGGAGGGCAAAAGTACAATGAGCAGTTCTTC; CDR3aa: CASRNLGLAGGQKYNEQFF
abundance: many; j_gene: TRBJ1-1; v_gene: TRBV25-1; len: 13; d_gene: TRBD1; CDR3nt: TGTGCCAGCACTAAACAGGGGTACACTGAAGCTTTCTTT; CDR3aa: CASTKQGYTEAFF